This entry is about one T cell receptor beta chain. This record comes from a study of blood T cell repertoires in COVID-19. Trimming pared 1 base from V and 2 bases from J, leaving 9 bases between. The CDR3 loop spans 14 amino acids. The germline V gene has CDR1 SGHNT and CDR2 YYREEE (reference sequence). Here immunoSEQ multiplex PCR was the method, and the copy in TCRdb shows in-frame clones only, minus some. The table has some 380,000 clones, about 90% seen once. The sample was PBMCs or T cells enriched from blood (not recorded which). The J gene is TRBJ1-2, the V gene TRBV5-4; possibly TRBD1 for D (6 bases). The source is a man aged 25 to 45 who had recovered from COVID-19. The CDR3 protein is CASSLQGMNYGYTF. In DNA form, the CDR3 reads TGTGCCAGCAGCTTGCAGGGGATGAACTATGGCTACACCTTC.